The clone carrying this TCR beta chain was counted between two and nine times. This specimen comes from a study of sequential checkpoint blockade in melanoma. Indicated treatment: randomized to nivolumab then ipilimumab (arm A) or the reverse (arm B). Sequenced by immunoSEQ multiplex PCR; TCRdb stores in-frame clones only, minus some. The table lists approximately 11,000 clones, roughly 50% of them singletons. V lost 10 bases, J lost 3 bases, and 5 bases stayed unmatched. The V gene's germline CDR1 is MNHNY and CDR2 SVGAGI (reference sequence). This CDR3 contains 14 residues. The gene calls are TRBV6-6 and TRBJ2-1; 11 nucleotides agree with TRBD2. Specimen: CD8+ T cells sorted from blood (inferred from file names), collected from a patient given nivolumab and ipilimumab in sequence. This clonotype was sampled from a human donor with melanoma. The CDR3 nucleotides read TGTGCCACCAGCCTAGCGGGAGGCTACAATGAGCAGTTCTTC. Protein product: CATSLAGGYNEQFF.